This TCR beta chain was captured in a study of cytotoxic CD8 clonotypes in ibrutinib-treated CLL. Looking at the study overall: Across the patients, 10 to 12 were relapsed/refractory, around 16 treatment-naive and around 18 IGHV unmutated. Regarding the study as a whole: Public clonotypes were uncommon and contracted or stayed stable on treatment. Against age-matched healthy donors, baseline clonality ran higher and tracked circulating CD8+ T-cell counts.

Using immunoSEQ multiplex PCR, the repertoire was profiled, and TCRdb retains in-frame clones only, with some absent. This sample has more than 200,000 clones; around 70% occur once, and the top ten carry 15%. The CDR3 length is 16 residues. The V gene lost 3 bases and the J gene lost 2 bases, with 18 bases spanning the gap. CDR1 and CDR2 from the germline V gene are SQVTM and ANQGSEA. The TCR beta libraries used approximately 2 micrograms of genomic DNA that came from cryopreserved PBMCs. To note about this clone: What it recognizes is unknown.

Sequencing was performed on PBMCs, taken after 24 months of ibrutinib treatment. The V and J genes are TRBV29-1 and TRBJ2-3; the D is unclear. This sequence originates from a human donor with chronic lymphocytic leukemia. DNA of the CDR3: TGCAGCGTTGAGCTTGGAGAGCACCAGACCACAGATACGCAGTATTTT. Its translation is CSVELGEHQTTDTQYF.